The 2 T cell receptor beta chains below all came from one sample that was sequenced in a study of blood T cell repertoires in COVID-19. Profiling relied on immunoSEQ multiplex PCR, and the TCRdb table lists in-frame clones only, not all of them. The sample yields around 250,000 clones, 75% to 90% seen once. Sequences were obtained from PBMCs or T cells enriched from blood (not recorded which). These receptors all stem from a woman aged 40-49 years who had been exposed to COVID-19.

The chain combines TRBV28 with TRBJ1-2, with a possible D match to TRBD1 (6 bases). The CDR3 totals 14 residues. Deletions cut 6 bases from V and 5 bases from J, with 16 bases between. From germline, CDR1 is MDHEN and CDR2 SYDVKM. The CDR3 DNA is TGTGCCAGCAGCACAAATAGACAGGATTATGGCTACACCTTC. Its translation is CASSTNRQDYGYTF.

The sample holds a few counts of this clone. J is TRBJ2-7 and V is TRBV27, with D unresolved. CDR3 length equals 16 residues. Germline V lookup: CDR1 MNHEY, CDR2 SMNVEV (reference sequence). Trimming removed 0 bases from V and 3 bases from J, with 15 bases in between. The DNA for the CDR3 is TGTGCCAGCAGTTTATCGGGCCCCCGTCCCCTCTACGAGCAGTACGTC. Protein product: CASSLSGPRPLYEQYV.